A single sample is the source of the 11 T cell receptor beta chains below, sequenced in a study of regulatory and conventional T cells in RAG deficiency. The method was immunoSEQ multiplex PCR; TCRdb's version includes in-frame clones alone and lacks a portion of them. The table records roughly 35,000 clones, about nine tenths of them present only once. These same records also appear under a second study, on regulatory T cells. That publication notes: Primers: 52 TRBV forward and 13 TRBJ reverse.

The sequenced material came from CD8+ T cells sorted from blood. The receptors were sampled from a human donor in good health.

The chain carries TRBV4-2 and TRBJ1-5; D ambiguous. CDR3 size: 16 residues. V was shortened by 0 bases and J by 1 base, with 10 bases between the two germline ends. Germline assignment: CDR1 LGHNA and CDR2 YNFKEQ. CDR3 bases: TGTGCCAGCAGCCAAGATGCGGGTCGCAGCAATCAGCCCCAGCATTTT. Its translation is CASSQDAGRSNQPQHF.

The chain combines TRBV7-3 with TRBJ1-1; TRBD1 might be the D (5 bases). The V gene lost 2 bases and the J gene lost 1 base, with 11 bases spanning the gap. Germline lookup yields CDR1 SGHTA and CDR2 FQGTGA. The CDR3 totals 15 residues. The CDR3 loop reads CASSLSVGTNTEAFF. CDR3 nucleotides: TGTGCCAGCAGCTTATCTGTAGGGACGAACACTGAAGCTTTCTTT. The full variable domain, rest sourced from reference TRBV7-3 and TRBJ1-1, is GAGVSQTPSNKVTEKGKYVELRCDPISGHTALYWYRQSLGQGPEFLIYFQGTGAADDSGLPNDRFFAVRPEGSVSTLKIQRTERGDSAVYLCASSLSVGTNTEAFFGQGTRLTVV.

The chain employs TRBV6-1 and TRBJ2-7; possible D gene TRBD1, 6 bases. Deletions cut 3 bases from V and 2 bases from J, with 14 bases between. The germline gives CDR1 MNHNS, CDR2 SASEGT. The CDR3 totals 15 residues. This CDR3 is CASSEVGGGPYEQYF. The CDR3 region has the DNA TGTGCCAGCAGTGAGGTAGGGGGTGGCCCCTACGAGCAGTACTTC.

This chain links TRBV7-9 with TRBJ2-7; 8 nucleotides agree with TRBD1. Germline V gene sequence: CDR1 SEHNR, CDR2 FQNEAQ (reference sequence). CDR3 length: 17 amino acids. The ends lost 3 bases at V and 7 bases at J; junction bases unmatched: 17. DNA for the CDR3: TGTGCCAGCAGCTTGAGTATTCCCGGGACAGGAGTAATGGAGCAGTACTTC. Translation: CASSLSIPGTGVMEQYF. The whole variable domain, filled in from reference TRBV7-9 and TRBJ2-7, reads DTGVSQNPRHKITKRGQNVTFRCDPISEHNRLYWYRQTLGQGPEFLTYFQNEAQLEKSRLLSDRFSAERPKGSFSTLEIQRTEQGDSAMYLCASSLSIPGTGVMEQYFGPGTRLTVT.

This CDR3 reads CASSLSQPGQGASGANVLTF. The CDR3 DNA is TGTGCCAGCAGCCTCTCTCAGCCGGGACAGGGGGCGTCCGGGGCCAACGTCCTGACTTTC. V and J are TRBV27 and TRBJ2-6; 12 bases map to TRBD1. The CDR3 extends over 20 amino acids. After removal of 6 bases from V and 4 bases from J, the junction contained 16 bases not matched to a gene. The germline CDR1 and CDR2 sequences are MNHEY and SMNVEV (reference sequence).

The rearrangement uses TRBV28 and TRBJ2-3; D call uncertain. Germline V gives CDR1 MDHEN, CDR2 SYDVKM. The V end was cut by 5 bases, the J end by 6 bases, with 6 bases between. The length of the CDR3 is 11 residues. Here the CDR3 reads CASSRADTQYF. DNA for the CDR3: TGTGCCAGCAGTAGGGCGGATACGCAGTATTTT.

The V call is TRBV19, the J call TRBJ2-7, with TRBD2 identical over 10 bases. Germline CDR1 reads LNHDA; CDR2 reads SQIVND (reference sequence). Trimming cost V 3 bases and J 4 bases; bases outside gene matches: 6. There are 15 residues in the CDR3. Written as DNA, the CDR3 is TGTGCCAGTAGTATGGCTAGCGGGGGCCTATACGAGCAGTACTTC. Translation: CASSMASGGLYEQYF.

This chain links TRBV21-1 with TRBJ1-5. TRBV21-1 is a listed pseudogene. This CDR3 comprises 16 residues. The CDR3 bases are TGTGCCAGCAGCAAAGATGGAAGGCTTAGCAATCAGCCCCAGCATTTT. Translation: CASSKDGRLSNQPQHF.

The chain carries TRBV19 and TRBJ1-2; D uncertain. This CDR3 is 14 amino acids long. Germline lookup yields CDR1 LNHDA and CDR2 SQIVND (reference sequence). The V end was cut by 1 base, the J end by 4 bases, with 10 bases between. The CDR3 sequence: CASSIVPEAYGYTF. Here the CDR3 DNA reads TGTGCCAGTAGTATAGTTCCAGAAGCCTATGGCTACACCTTC.

V and J are TRBV5-1 and TRBJ1-1, with unresolved D. CDR3 length: 14 residues. Trimming took 4 bases from V and 0 from J, leaving 10 bases between them. Germline-derived CDR1 and CDR2 are SGHRS and YFSETQ. Written as DNA, the CDR3 is TGCGCCAGCAGCCTACGAACCATGAACACTGAAGCTTTCTTT. Encoded protein: CASSLRTMNTEAFF.

V gene TRBV27 combines with J gene TRBJ2-5, with TRBD2 as a possible D gene (5 bases). This CDR3 has 15 residues. Deletions cut 9 bases from V and 7 bases from J, with 24 bases between. Per germline, CDR1 MNHEY and CDR2 SMNVEV (reference sequence). The CDR3 DNA reads as TGTGCCAGTAACTCCGGAGGCCCCTCGGCAGGGACCCAGTACTTC. Encoded protein: CASNSGGPSAGTQYF.